A selection of T cell receptor beta chains follows, all from one sample in a study of shared clonotypes between healthy human individuals. Clones were sequenced by immunoSEQ multiplex PCR, and TCRdb holds only the in-frame ones, with some missing. The repertoire consists of around 700,000 clones, with under 80% occurring once and the leading ten covering under 2%. Specimen: memory CD4+ T cells sorted from blood. Receptors originate from a woman younger than 45 in good health. Each CDR3 is given with its conserved first and last residue. A D gene is named only where the DNA matches it firmly. A clone size is listed for some rows: how often the clone was seen (once, few, many), or a class if it is expanded.

TRBV4-1	TRBJ2-3	NA	TRBD2	CASSQGSGRAFTDTQYF
TRBV5-1	TRBJ2-1	NA	TRBD2	CASSSTGLAKSSYNEQFF
TRBV7-9	TRBJ2-3	NA	NA	CASSPPFSLDASDTQYF
TRBV7-6	TRBJ1-6	NA	NA	CASSWGTAANSPLHF
TRBV5-1	TRBJ2-5	NA	NA	CASSALGWSGAQETQYF
TRBV28	TRBJ2-5	once	NA	CASSMTGGKETQYF
TRBV2	TRBJ1-5	once	NA	CASSPQGGGNQPQHF
TRBV21-1	TRBJ2-5	NA	NA	CASSKGGNSDQETQYF
TRBV2	TRBJ1-5	NA	TRBD1	CASSYAGDRANQPQHF
TRBV7-9	TRBJ1-5	NA	TRBD1	CASSHGQGCDQPQHF
TRBV12-5	TRBJ2-5	NA	NA	CASGLDLQETQYF
TRBV2	TRBJ2-1	few	NA	CASRLGAEQFF
TRBV28	TRBJ2-6	NA	TRBD1	CASSGFGDRAPGANVLTF
TRBV5-1	TRBJ2-2	NA	NA	CASKDRNTGELFF
TRBV13	TRBJ1-1	once	TRBD1	CASRHRTGAVTEAFF
TRBV28	TRBJ2-1	NA	TRBD2	CASSSTGGTSGKFF
TRBV5-1	TRBJ1-5	NA	NA	CASSTGPNQPQHF
TRBV6-6	TRBJ1-5	NA	NA	CASSDSSNQPQHF
TRBV7-2	TRBJ1-5	NA	NA	CASSLGVNSNQPQHF
TRBV5-4	TRBJ2-7	NA	TRBD2	CASSLGSGGSSYEQYF
TRBV6-5	TRBJ1-2	few	TRBD1	CASTRQGNYGYTF
TRBV5-4	TRBJ2-7	NA	TRBD2	CASSYLGTSGEQYF
TRBV19	TRBJ2-1	many	NA	CASSISSFAEQFF
TRBV7-3	TRBJ2-3	NA	NA	CASSLTGLTDTQYF
TRBV6-1	TRBJ2-7	NA	NA	CASSEGTSLYEQYF
TRBV4-1	TRBJ1-6	NA	NA	CASSQVTDSPLHF
TRBV6-5	TRBJ2-7	NA	NA	CASSYSTDYEQYF
TRBV27	TRBJ2-3	NA	TRBD2	CASSLLGLAGGPADTQYF
TRBV28	TRBJ2-7	NA	TRBD1	CASSFSSGQGYSYEQYF
TRBV6-5	TRBJ2-5	NA	NA	CASSYQGETQYF
TRBV5-1	TRBJ2-1	NA	TRBD2	CASSLASGNYNEQFF
TRBV7-9	TRBJ2-1	NA	NA	CASSPEAGQGLYNEQFF
TRBV2	TRBJ1-5	once	NA	CASSLGAGQPQHF
TRBV27	TRBJ2-7	few	NA	CASSSFRTYEQYF
TRBV5-4	TRBJ2-5	once	TRBD2	CASSLLLAGEETQYF
TRBV20-1	TRBJ2-7	many	TRBD1	CRVDRGYEQYF
TRBV18	TRBJ1-1	once	NA	CASSPSATRTNTEAFF
TRBV2	TRBJ1-5	once	NA	CASSRSPSVQPQHF
TRBV5-4	TRBJ2-7	NA	NA	CASSRGLGFYEQYF
TRBV7-9	TRBJ2-5	few	NA	CASSLKGGTEKETQYF
TRBV6-4	TRBJ2-2	NA	TRBD2	CASSDLAGNTGELFF
TRBV5-1	TRBJ1-5	NA	NA	CASSLAYGEQPQHF
TRBV4-1	TRBJ2-7	NA	NA	CASSQDRRTVDYEQYF
TRBV7-9	TRBJ2-3	NA	NA	CASTTSWSDTQYF
TRBV19	TRBJ1-3	NA	NA	CASSPGESRGNTIYF
TRBV19	TRBJ1-3	NA	NA	CASSIRQADSGNTIYF
TRBV28	TRBJ2-1	NA	TRBD1	CASSSGTGLFFF
TRBV19	TRBJ1-5	NA	NA	CASSIAPGDGGQPQHF
TRBV5-1	TRBJ2-1	NA	TRBD2	CASSFDSGAANEQFF
TRBV6-6	TRBJ2-7	NA	TRBD1	CASSYSGQTYEQYF
TRBV27	TRBJ2-5	NA	NA	CASGLIQETQYF
TRBV21-1	TRBJ1-2	NA	NA	CASSSHRGALYGYTF
TRBV25-1	TRBJ2-2	NA	NA	CASSDSGTGPGELFF
TRBV29-1	TRBJ1-2	NA	NA	CSVEDGGGRVNYGYTF